One TCR beta chain is described in this entry. Its antigen remains undetermined. Within one base of it there is no much larger clone, and no base qualities were kept. Other DNA sequences in the sample encode the same CDR3. The entry originates in a study of shared clonotypes between healthy human individuals (dated by TCRdb to about 2020). The study in broad terms: The cohort included three men and a couple of women between 18 and 49 years of age. To estimate repertoire size and how much clonotypes are shared between individuals, the study performed deep sequencing of blood TCR repertoires from five healthy adults. Leukapheresis yielded between about 0.9 and 9 billion PBMCs per donor. To increase sequencing depth and limit assay-specific biases, different laboratories used diverse techniques to prepare libraries and sequence TCR repertoires. Study-wide conclusions, independent of this receptor: Only blood was sampled, and tissue TCR repertoires likely differ from those in blood. The small number of donors limited the genetic and exposure-history diversity represented. Based on pairwise subsampling, the degree of clonotype sharing among donors was expected to be affected by sequencing depth.

Between the V and J ends, shortened by 5 bases and 5 bases respectively, the junction contains 12 bases. For CDR1 and CDR2, the germline V gene (reference sequence) lists LNHDA and SQIVND. From cysteine to phenylalanine, the CDR3 is 14 amino acids long. Just CDR3 DNA is preserved here, 42 bases in frame from base 1. TCR CDR3 regions were amplified from genomic DNA by multiplex PCR using the deep immunoSEQ assay. Extracted genomic DNA from each cell subset was distributed evenly across all wells of several immunoSEQ 96-well plates, and each plate was treated as a replicate. For unsorted PBMC, each replicate PCR was loaded with approximately 330 ng genomic DNA, equivalent to 25,000 to 35,000 T cell genomes. Ten immunoSEQ deep assay plates were used to sequence unsorted PBMC genomic DNA. Purified libraries were measured with a Qubit 3.0 fluorometer, size-checked on a Bioanalyzer 2100, and measured again with the KAPA Library Quantification kit. A separate single-read 150-cycle Illumina NextSeq 550 flow cell was used to sequence each immunoSEQ 96-well plate. As for how the authors treated the data: Because the immunoSEQ output included only junctional sequences and no quality scores, the filtering could not be the same as the filtering used for full-length reads. To assign V/J genes and CDR3, sequences were annotated using PyIR, a Python wrapper for IgBLAST v1.9, with IMGT germline references. Reads with weak V/J assignments (E-value above 1e-6), missing CDR3, stop codons, out-of-frame junctions, or ambiguous translated residues were removed. A V3J clonotype was defined by an identical inferred V gene, J gene, and CDR3 amino acid sequence. The percentage overlap between two repertoires was calculated by dividing the number of shared unique clonotypes by the size of the smaller repertoire. RTK rarefaction, the Chao1 estimator, and Recon v2.1 estimates of unobserved clonotypes were used to assess repertoire richness. What TCRdb holds here is the immuneACCESS table cut down to in-frame rearrangements. Part of the clones is not present; checked against another copy, under half of the missing clones reflect an unresolved V gene, and the others are unexplained. The V and J calls and clone size were taken over from that table, and D and trimming were inferred from the DNA. For this sample the table gives 400,000 to 550,000 clones, of which 79% were detected only once. The ten largest clones take up approximately 12% of the sample.

Healthy HIV-negative adults with no recently reported acute infections or vaccinations were included as donors. Every donor was a Caucasian adult residing in Nashville, Tennessee, USA. For unsorted samples, 75 million to 100 million PBMCs were counted and genomic DNA was extracted with the QIAamp DNA Blood Mini kit. Blood was collected by leukapheresis, and PBMCs were isolated by Ficoll-Histopaque density gradient centrifugation and then cryopreserved in liquid nitrogen vapor phase. The rearranged chain carries TRBV19 and TRBJ1-4; the D region possibly corresponds to TRBD1 (5 bases align). Sequenced sample: PBMCs. The receptor's source is a woman in her 40s in good health. Some clones in this sample may be carry-over from other donors' samples. The CDR3 is CASSPGTANEKLFF. The nucleotide sequence reads as follows: TGTGCCAGTAGTCCCGGGACCGCCAATGAAAAACTGTTTTTT.